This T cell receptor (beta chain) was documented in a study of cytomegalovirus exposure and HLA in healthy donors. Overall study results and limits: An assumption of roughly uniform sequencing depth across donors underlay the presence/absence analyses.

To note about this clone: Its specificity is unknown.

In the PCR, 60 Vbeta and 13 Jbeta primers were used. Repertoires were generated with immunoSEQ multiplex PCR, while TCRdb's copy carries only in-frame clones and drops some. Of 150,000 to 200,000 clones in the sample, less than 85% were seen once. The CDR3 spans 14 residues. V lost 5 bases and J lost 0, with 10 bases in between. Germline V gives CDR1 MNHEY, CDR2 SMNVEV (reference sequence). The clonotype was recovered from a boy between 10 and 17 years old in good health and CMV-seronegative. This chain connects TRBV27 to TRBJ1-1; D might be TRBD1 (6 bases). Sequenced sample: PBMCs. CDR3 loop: CASSGQGMNTEAFF. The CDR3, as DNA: TGTGCCAGCAGTGGGCAGGGGATGAACACTGAAGCTTTCTTT.